This T cell receptor (beta chain) was sequenced for a study of blood T cell repertoires in COVID-19. Across the study: Acute and convalescent COVID-19 samples came from the United States, Italy and Spain.

Assay: immunoSEQ multiplex PCR; the TCRdb copy retains only in-frame clones and omits some. Counted here are around 170,000 clones, about 81% occurring once; the ten biggest clones make up around an eighth. The CDR3 covers 16 residues. Losses at the gene ends were 5 bases for V and 8 bases for J; bases not matched to a gene: 10. Germline V gives CDR1 MDHEN, CDR2 SYDVKM. This receptor was taken from a man aged 30-40 years with active or convalescent COVID-19. The specimen sequenced was peripheral blood. This chain joins TRBV28 and TRBJ2-1, with 12 bases fitting TRBD2. CDR3 loop: CASSNTPSGGAHEQFF. The CDR3, as DNA: TGTGCCAGCAGTAACACCCCTAGCGGGGGGGCGCATGAGCAGTTCTTC.